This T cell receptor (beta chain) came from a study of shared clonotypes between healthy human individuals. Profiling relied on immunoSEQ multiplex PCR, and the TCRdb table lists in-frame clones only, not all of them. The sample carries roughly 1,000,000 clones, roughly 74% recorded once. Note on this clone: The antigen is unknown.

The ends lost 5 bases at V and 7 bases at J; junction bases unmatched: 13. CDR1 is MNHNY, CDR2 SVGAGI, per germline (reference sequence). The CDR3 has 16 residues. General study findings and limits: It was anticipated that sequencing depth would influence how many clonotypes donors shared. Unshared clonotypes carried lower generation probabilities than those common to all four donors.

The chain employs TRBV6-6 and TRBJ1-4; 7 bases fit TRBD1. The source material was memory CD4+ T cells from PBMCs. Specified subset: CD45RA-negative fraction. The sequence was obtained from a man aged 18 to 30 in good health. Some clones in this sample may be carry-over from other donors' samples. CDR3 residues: CASSLLPPGGSEKLFF. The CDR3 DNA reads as TGTGCCAGCAGTCTCCTGCCCCCAGGGGGTAGTGAAAAACTGTTTTTT.